The 29 T cell receptor beta chains given below trace back to one sample, sequenced in a study of identical twins (dated by TCRdb to between 2015 and 2016). The library was built by means of 5' RACE. The instrument was an Illumina HiSeq 2000. TCRdb handled the public reads itself, with Q25 trimming in fastp and clone calling in MiXCR, and kept productive beta chains. Every distinct CDR3 protein forms one entry, paired with its most common genes and DNA. The sample table holds 650,000 to 800,000 distinct CDR3 sequences, of which less than 10% were seen once. Jointly, the top ten make up roughly 0.97% of the sample. These sequences were also reported in another study, on yellow fever vaccine responses in identical twins.

Sequenced: PBMCs. The receptor set was obtained from a woman younger than 35 in good health.

As DNA, the CDR3 is TGTGCCAGCAGTGGACAGGGGAGAGATCAGCCCCAGCATTTT. Amino acids: CASSGQGRDQPQHF. This rearrangement joins TRBV6-2 or TRBV6-3 to TRBJ1-5, with 9 bases lining up with TRBD1. The germline CDR1 and CDR2 sequences are MNHEY and SVGEGT. Losses at the gene ends were 5 bases for V and 5 bases for J; bases not matched to a gene: 4. The length of the CDR3 is 14 residues.

There are a few counts of this clonotype. The V and J genes are TRBV9 and TRBJ1-2; D is perhaps TRBD1 (5 bases). CDR1 is SGDLS, CDR2 YYNGEE, per germline. The CDR3 consists of 16 residues. V lost 0 bases and J lost 3, with 15 bases in between. Here the CDR3 DNA reads TGTGCCAGCAGCGTAGTCCCGGCAGGGTCGGACTATGGCTACACCTTC. Its translation: CASSVVPAGSDYGYTF.

This chain uses TRBV15 with TRBJ2-2; 10 nucleotides line up with TRBD1. Germline values: CDR1 LNHNV, CDR2 YYDKDF (reference sequence). CDR3 length equals 18 residues. Germline trimming cut 0 bases from V and 3 bases from J; bases unmatched to any gene: 7. The CDR3 DNA sequence: TGTGCCACCAGCAGAGATTTAGACAGGGGGCGCGACACCGGGGAGCTGTTTTTT. It specifies CATSRDLDRGRDTGELFF.

This clonotype was seen only a few times. The J gene is TRBJ2-7, the V gene TRBV7-2; D is unresolved. The CDR3 has 13 amino acids. Germline lookup yields CDR1 SGHTA and CDR2 FQGNSA. V gave up 4 bases and J gave up 7 bases, with 14 bases separating them. CDR3 nucleotide sequence: TGTGCCAGCAGCTCCGTCCCTGTGGTGGAGCAGTACTTC. Translation gives CASSSVPVVEQYF.

This clonotype has just a few counts. This chain joins TRBV28 and TRBJ1-1; unclear D gene. Trimming shortened V by 5 bases and J by 6 bases, and 13 bases separated the two germline ends. The germline CDR1 and CDR2 sequences are MDHEN and SYDVKM. The length of the CDR3 is 13 residues. CDR3: CASSQVDRAEAFF. The CDR3 region has the DNA TGTGCCAGCAGTCAAGTCGACCGGGCTGAAGCTTTCTTT.

The chain couples TRBV20-1 to TRBJ2-1; D possibly corresponds to TRBD2 (7 bases). The CDR3 runs to 15 residues. Per germline, CDR1 DFQATT and CDR2 SNEGSKA (reference sequence). V lost 4 bases and J 8 bases, leaving 21 bases between the germline ends. This CDR3 reads CSAKGGDSHRHEQFF. DNA of the CDR3: TGCAGTGCTAAGGGGGGGGACTCCCACCGTCATGAGCAGTTCTTC.

In its sample, this clonotype was seen once. CDR3 amino acids: CAWSGHEGATEQFF. The DNA of the CDR3 is TGTGCCTGGAGTGGGCATGAGGGGGCAACTGAGCAGTTCTTC. The chain joins TRBV30 to TRBJ2-1; 7 nucleotides agree with TRBD1. Germline V CDR1 and CDR2: GTSNPN, SVGIG (reference sequence). This CDR3 spans 14 amino acids. With V trimmed by 1 base and J by 9 bases, 9 bases remained unmatched.

This rearrangement joins TRBV20-1 to TRBJ2-1; 14 bases fit TRBD2. Germline values: CDR1 DFQATT, CDR2 SNEGSKA (reference sequence). The ends lost 5 bases at V and 0 bases at J; junction bases unmatched: 15. The CDR3 covers 20 residues. DNA for the CDR3: TGCAGTGCTCCGGTCCGGGGACTAGCGGGGGTAAGGGGCTCCTACAATGAGCAGTTCTTC. Amino acid sequence: CSAPVRGLAGVRGSYNEQFF.

This clonotype was picked up a small number of times. The genes are TRBV6-5 and TRBJ2-7, with TRBD1 matching 7 bases. Trimming took 2 bases from V and 2 from J; bases not matched to a gene: 12. Germline V lookup: CDR1 MNHEY, CDR2 SVGAGI. The CDR3 sequence is 17 residues long. The CDR3 reads CASSYLSTGESTYEQYF. CDR3 nucleotide sequence: TGTGCCAGCAGTTACCTTTCTACAGGGGAATCGACCTACGAGCAGTACTTC.

This clonotype was seen many times. This rearrangement joins TRBV6-2 or TRBV6-3 to TRBJ2-5, with D perhaps matching TRBD2 (6 bases). This CDR3 comprises 16 residues. V shed 4 bases and J shed 6 bases, with 21 bases lying between them. CDR1 is MNHEY and CDR2 is SVGEGT in the germline V gene. This chain's CDR3 is CASSFRRDFVGKTQYF. CDR3 coding DNA: TGTGCCAGCAGTTTTCGCCGGGACTTTGTAGGGAAGACCCAGTACTTC.

This clonotype was counted only a few times. This chain uses TRBV7-8 with TRBJ1-2; TRBD1 aligns across 7 bases. Germline V CDR1 and CDR2: SGHVS, FQNEAQ. V lost 2 bases and J lost 5; bases outside the gene matches: 5. CDR3 length: 14 amino acids. DNA of the CDR3: TGTGCCAGCAGCTTACAACAGGGGTTATATGGCTACACCTTC. Its translation: CASSLQQGLYGYTF.

This clonotype occurred many times. This chain's CDR3 is CASSWGDRSSEQFF. The CDR3 nucleotides read TGTGCCAGCAGTTGGGGAGACAGATCTAGCGAGCAGTTCTTC. V usage is TRBV12-3 or TRBV12-4 and J usage is TRBJ2-1; D possibly matches TRBD1 or TRBD2 (5 bases each). The ends were cut back, 4 bases at V and 10 bases at J, with 17 bases in the middle. This CDR3 comprises 14 residues.

The V gene is TRBV7-2, the J gene TRBJ2-7; the D gene could be TRBD1 or TRBD2 (5 bases each). Deletions cut 2 bases from V and 0 bases from J, with 11 bases between. CDR3 size: 15 residues. CDR1 is SGHTA and CDR2 is FQGNSA in the germline V gene. The CDR3 reads CASSLPGRRSYEQYF. Here the CDR3 DNA reads TGTGCCAGCAGCTTACCGGGACGCCGCTCCTACGAGCAGTACTTC. The full variable domain, its missing parts supplied by reference TRBV7-2 and TRBJ2-7, is GAGVSQSPSNKVTEKGKDVELRCDPISGHTALYWYRQSLGQGLEFLIYFQGNSAPDKSGLPSDRFSAERTGGSVSTLTIQRTQQEDSAVYLCASSLPGRRSYEQYFGPGTRLTVT.

The rearrangement links TRBV7-9 to TRBJ2-1; no firm D call. Germline CDR1 is SEHNR and CDR2 is FQNEAQ (reference sequence). This CDR3 contains 14 residues. V was pared by 2 bases and J by 7 bases, with 12 bases between. The CDR3 is CASSLMSSVNEQFF. The CDR3 nucleotides read TGTGCCAGCAGCTTAATGTCGAGTGTAAATGAGCAGTTCTTC.

This clonotype was recorded a few times. CDR3 bases: TGCAGTGCTATCCGGGAGGGAGCGAACACCGGGGAGCTGTTTTTT. This sequence encodes CSAIREGANTGELFF. The chain employs TRBV20-1 and TRBJ2-2; 8 nucleotides agree with TRBD2. Germline V CDR1 and CDR2: DFQATT, SNEGSKA (reference sequence). V shed 4 bases and J 0 bases; nucleotides not matched to a gene: 4. The CDR3 sequence is 15 residues long.

The rearrangement uses TRBV5-1 and TRBJ1-4; 9 bases map to TRBD1. There are 18 residues in the CDR3. The ends lost 0 bases at V and 2 bases at J; junction bases unmatched: 8. Germline V gene sequence: CDR1 SGHRS, CDR2 YFSETQ. CDR3 loop: CASSLGPQGASTNEKLFF. The DNA of the CDR3 is TGCGCCAGCAGCTTGGGACCACAGGGGGCTTCGACTAATGAAAAACTGTTTTTT. Full variable domain (remainder filled in from reference TRBV5-1 and TRBJ1-4): KAGVTQTPRYLIKTRGQQVTLSCSPISGHRSVSWYQQTPGQGLQFLFEYFSETQRNKGNFPGRFSGRQFSNSRSEMNVSTLELGDSALYLCASSLGPQGASTNEKLFFGSGTQLSVL.

The J gene is TRBJ2-1, the V gene TRBV4-2; 10 bases are shared with TRBD2. J was trimmed by 6 bases and V by 0 bases; bases with no gene match: 8. Germline-derived CDR1 and CDR2 are LGHNA and YNFKEQ. This CDR3 has 17 amino acids. The CDR3 nucleotides are TGTGCCAGCAGCCAAGATTGGGGGACTAGCGACCCCAATGAGCAGTTCTTC. It yields the protein CASSQDWGTSDPNEQFF.

This clonotype was recorded at least ten times. CDR3 nucleotide sequence: TGTGCCAGCAGTTTAACGGGCCTTGGAAACACCATATATTTT. Encoded protein: CASSLTGLGNTIYF. V usage is TRBV27 and J usage is TRBJ1-3; D ambiguous. The germline V and J ends were trimmed by 2 bases and 3 bases, with 8 bases remaining between them. In germline, CDR1 is MNHEY, CDR2 SMNVEV (reference sequence). The CDR3 has 14 residues.

The chain links TRBV20-1 to TRBJ2-3; a possible D gene is TRBD2 (6 bases). The CDR3 has 15 residues. Germline loops: CDR1 DFQATT, CDR2 SNEGSKA (reference sequence). The V end lost 2 bases, the J end lost 6 bases, and 18 bases lay between the germline ends. CDR3: CSARSYSGTPDTQYF. CDR3 bases: TGCAGTGCTAGATCTTATAGCGGAACTCCCGATACGCAGTATTTT.

This chain uses TRBV28 with TRBJ1-6; 9 bases line up with TRBD1. The CDR3 is 15 residues long. From germline, CDR1 is MDHEN and CDR2 SYDVKM. Losses at the gene ends were 5 bases for V and 7 bases for J; bases not matched to a gene: 6. The DNA of the CDR3 is TGTGCCAGCAGTCCGGCGGGACAGGGAAATTCACCCCTCCACTTT. Translation: CASSPAGQGNSPLHF. Supplemented by reference TRBV28 and TRBJ1-6, the full variable domain reads DVKVTQSSRYLVKRTGEKVFLECVQDMDHENMFWYRQDPGLGLRLIYFSYDVKMKEKGDIPEGYSVSREKKERFSLILESASTNQTSMYLCASSPAGQGNSPLHFGNGTRLTVT.

V gene TRBV7-6 combines with J gene TRBJ1-5, with D possibly being TRBD1 (5 bases). V was trimmed by 1 base and J by 2 bases, leaving 15 bases between them. The CDR3 has 17 residues. CDR1 is SGHVS, CDR2 FNYEAQ, per germline. For the CDR3, the DNA is TGTGCCAGCAGCTTAGTCGCGGGGGTTAAGGGCAATCAGCCCCAGCATTTT. Its translation: CASSLVAGVKGNQPQHF.

This clonotype was counted only a few times. The V gene is TRBV24-1, the J gene TRBJ2-2, with TRBD2 matching over 7 bases. Germline CDR1 is KGHDR and CDR2 is SFDVKD. J was trimmed by 4 bases and V by 6 bases; bases with no gene match: 19. CDR3 length equals 19 residues. The CDR3 loop reads CATSPTPLLAVIGTGELFF. The DNA of the CDR3 is TGTGCCACCAGTCCGACCCCCCTCCTAGCGGTTATCGGCACCGGGGAGCTGTTTTTT.

This clonotype was seen many times. The chain combines TRBV20-1 with TRBJ2-6; 7 bases are shared with TRBD1. The CDR3 contains 16 residues. V lost 6 bases and J lost 0; bases outside the gene matches: 8. CDR1 DFQATT and CDR2 SNEGSKA come from the germline V gene (reference sequence). The CDR3 nucleotides read TGCAGTGCGCCAAACAGGGGTGGCTCTGGGGCCAACGTCCTGACTTTC. Protein sequence: CSAPNRGGSGANVLTF.

This clonotype was observed at least ten times. The chain joins TRBV7-2 to TRBJ2-1; 9 bases are a match to TRBD1. Trimming took 1 base from V and 5 from J; bases not matched to a gene: 6. The germline V gene has CDR1 SGHTA and CDR2 FQGNSA. This CDR3 has 16 amino acids. In DNA, the CDR3 is TGTGCCAGCAGCTTAGTGGGGACAGGGTCCCACAATGAGCAGTTCTTC. It codes for CASSLVGTGSHNEQFF.

This clonotype was seen only a few times. In DNA form, the CDR3 reads TGTGCCAGCAGATCTTACAGGGCCTCCTCCTACGAGCAGTACTTC. This sequence encodes CASRSYRASSYEQYF. The genes are TRBV28 and TRBJ2-7; TRBD1 might be the D (6 bases). Germline CDR1 is MDHEN and CDR2 is SYDVKM. V dropped 6 bases and J dropped 0 bases, with 15 bases sitting between them. The CDR3 contains 15 residues.

This clonotype was observed many times. The chain joins TRBV5-1 to TRBJ2-2, with 10 bases that match TRBD2. The CDR3 runs 16 residues. The germline CDR1 and CDR2 sequences are SGHRS and YFSETQ. V shed 0 bases, J shed 1 base, and the junction held 0 bases outside the gene matches. The CDR3 sequence: CASSLGLAGNTGELFF. The CDR3 DNA is TGCGCCAGCAGCTTGGGACTAGCGGGGAACACCGGGGAGCTGTTTTTT.

This clonotype has a handful of counts. The chain carries TRBV28 and TRBJ2-1; D possibly corresponds to TRBD1 (5 bases). Germline values: CDR1 MDHEN, CDR2 SYDVKM. This CDR3 region has 14 residues. Trimming stripped 5 bases from V and 3 bases from J, with 11 bases between. CDR3 in DNA: TGTGCCAGCAGTCCCCCACAGGTCTACAATGAGCAGTTCTTC. Its translation is CASSPPQVYNEQFF.

This clonotype was seen at least ten times. This chain connects TRBV2 to TRBJ2-3; D not resolved. CDR3 length: 14 residues. Germline CDR1 is SNHLY and CDR2 is FYNNEI. The V end lost 11 bases, the J end lost 3 bases, and 18 bases lay between the germline ends. Here the CDR3 reads CASKREVGTDTQYF. The CDR3 DNA sequence: TGTGCCTCCAAGAGAGAGGTGGGGACAGATACGCAGTATTTT.

This chain uses TRBV7-2 with TRBJ2-7; D is uncertain. Germline V gives CDR1 SGHTA, CDR2 FQGNSA. V lost 2 bases, J lost 2 bases, and 7 bases lay in between. The CDR3 has 13 residues. CDR3 region: CASSLPVTYEQYF. CDR3 sequence (DNA): TGTGCCAGCAGCTTACCGGTAACCTACGAGCAGTACTTC.